The 18 T cell receptor beta chains below were found in one sample sequenced in a study of blood T cells in healthy people across ages. Next came a second PCR, run for about 7 to 11 cycles, which used a sample-barcoded 5' primer along with a J-beta primer mix. A single record per CDR3 protein comes from TCRdb applying MiXCR to the 5' RACE reads. There are 630,000 or so distinct CDR3 sequences in the sample; approximately 30% occur only once, and approximately 14% lies in the top ten. Sequences were obtained from blood. The receptors were gathered from a woman older than 75 in good health.

This clonotype was seen many times. CDR3 DNA sequence: TGTGCCAGCAGCTTAGTATCGAGCAGGGTGGAGACCCAGTACTTC. Encoded protein: CASSLVSSRVETQYF. This chain joins TRBV11-2 and TRBJ2-5; tentatively, D is TRBD1 (5 bases). The V and J ends lost 1 base and 5 bases respectively, with 14 bases between them. Germline CDR1 and CDR2: SGHAT and FQNNGV. This CDR3 contains 15 residues.

To note about this clonotype: A read error may explain this, as a much larger clone is one base away. The CDR3 loop is CATSRSGFYGYTF. CDR3 bases: TGTGCCACCAGCCGGTCAGGGTTCTATGGCTACACCTTC. The V call is TRBV15, the J call TRBJ1-2, with a tentative D call TRBD1 (5 bases). CDR1 and CDR2 from the germline V gene are LNHNV and YYDKDF (reference sequence). The CDR3 is made up of 13 amino acids. V was pared by 5 bases and J by 4 bases, with 11 bases between. The full variable domain, completed using reference TRBV15 and TRBJ1-2, is DAMVIQNPRYQVTQFGKPVTLSCSQTLNHNVMYWYQQKSSQAPKLLFHYYDKDFNNEADTPDNFQSRRPNTSFCFLDIRSPGLGDTAMYLCATSRSGFYGYTFGSGTRLTVV.

In its sample, this clonotype was seen a few times. The chain links TRBV2 to TRBJ1-4; no firm D call. Germline V CDR1 and CDR2: SNHLY, FYNNEI. Trimming took off 6 bases at V and 0 bases at J, with 8 bases between the two ends. The CDR3 covers 14 residues. CDR3 nucleotides: TGTGCCAGCAGGGGGTCTGCAACTAATGAAAAACTGTTTTTT. Translation: CASRGSATNEKLFF.

CDR3 region: CASRRQFMDTEAFF. The DNA for the CDR3 is TGTGCCAGCAGACGACAGTTCATGGACACTGAAGCTTTCTTT. The gene calls are TRBV6-5 and TRBJ1-1; tentative D call: TRBD1 (5 bases). Trimming removed 6 bases at V and 3 bases at J, with 14 bases between. CDR1 is MNHEY and CDR2 is SVGAGI in the germline V gene. The CDR3 sequence is 14 residues long.

This clonotype was observed at least ten times. The chain recombines TRBV29-1 with TRBJ2-1; tentative D call: TRBD2 (6 bases). Germline values: CDR1 SQVTM, CDR2 ANQGSEA. V was shortened by 7 bases and J by 8 bases, with 18 bases between the two germline ends. There are 13 residues in the CDR3. The CDR3 region is CSARRGGGDEQFF. For the CDR3, the DNA is TGCAGCGCCCGCCGGGGAGGAGGGGATGAGCAGTTCTTC.

V gene TRBV7-2 combines with J gene TRBJ2-2, with a weak D call TRBD1 (8 bases). Germline V gene sequence: CDR1 SGHTA, CDR2 FQGNSA. The CDR3 is 15 amino acids. V lost 1 base and J lost 5, with 11 bases in between. The CDR3 nucleotides are TGTGCCAGCAGCTTAGAACAGGGGGGGACCGGGGAGCTGTTTTTT. It translates to CASSLEQGGTGELFF.

This chain joins TRBV9 and TRBJ1-2, with D perhaps TRBD1 (5 bases). The CDR3 consists of 14 residues. Germline-derived CDR1 and CDR2 are SGDLS and YYNGEE. Trimming removed 3 bases from V and 8 bases from J, with 17 bases in between. In DNA, the CDR3 is TGTGCCAGCAGCGCCGGGACGGTCCTTTGGGGCTACACCTTC. It yields the protein CASSAGTVLWGYTF.

Comments on this clonotype: Given a much more abundant clone one base away, this may be a read error. The chain couples TRBV5-6 to TRBJ2-5; TRBD2 matches at 7 bases. The DNA end is more similar to TRBJ2-7, so the J call may be wrong. This CDR3 has 15 amino acids. Germline CDR1 SGHDT, CDR2 YYEEEE. The CDR3 sequence: CANSLAGTKAYEQYF. DNA of the CDR3: TGTGCCAACAGCTTGGCAGGGACTAAGGCCTACGAGCAGTACTTC.

This clonotype came up many times. The rearrangement uses TRBV12-3 or TRBV12-4 and TRBJ1-5; D remains unclear. Trimming removed 6 bases from V and 6 bases from J, with 15 bases in between. CDR3 size: 14 residues. CDR3 coding DNA: TGTGCCAGCAGCTTGAAATGGGGTCCTCAGCCCCAGCATTTT. Protein sequence: CASSLKWGPQPQHF.

A remark on this clonotype: A read error is possible here, since a much larger clone lies one base away. This sequence joins TRBV20-1 and TRBJ2-1; no definite D call. Germline CDR1 reads DFQATT; CDR2 reads SNEGSKA (reference sequence). The CDR3 covers 12 residues. The CDR3 nucleotides read TGCAGGGCTAGAAGCCCGCACGGGGAGCAGTTCTTC. The encoded protein is CRARSPHGEQFF.

The chain carries TRBV5-1 and TRBJ2-5; D ambiguous. V was trimmed by 0 bases and J by 11 bases, leaving 14 bases between them. Per germline, CDR1 SGHRS and CDR2 YFSETQ. CDR3 length: 13 amino acids. CDR3 coding DNA: TGCGCCAGCAGCTTGGATAACAGCAATGAGCAGTACTTC. Translated, it gives CASSLDNSNEQYF.

This clonotype was seen ten or more times. V usage is TRBV5-1 and J usage is TRBJ2-4; D possibly corresponds to TRBD2 (6 bases). CDR1 is SGHRS, CDR2 YFSETQ, per germline. The CDR3 covers 17 residues. The V and J ends lost 4 bases and 7 bases respectively, with 24 bases between them. CDR3 in DNA: TGCGCCAGCAGCCTGGAGGGCCCCCAGGCGGTTAAGAACATTCAGTACTTC. Encoded protein: CASSLEGPQAVKNIQYF.

In this sample, this clonotype turned up many times. The genes are TRBV28 and TRBJ2-2; no clear D gene. The germline CDR1 and CDR2 sequences are MDHEN and SYDVKM. The CDR3 is 16 residues long. Between the trimmed V and J ends, which lost 3 bases and 4 bases, there was a span of 15 bases. As DNA, the CDR3 is TGTGCCAGCAGTTTCAGTAGACTTCGTTTCACCGGGGAGCTGTTTTTT. This codes for CASSFSRLRFTGELFF.

This clonotype was recorded at least ten times. The chain has TRBV7-2 and TRBJ2-7; D remains ambiguous. Trimming took 5 bases from V and 6 from J, leaving 14 bases between them. The CDR3 loop spans 13 amino acids. The germline CDR1 and CDR2 sequences are SGHTA and FQGNSA. The CDR3 is CASSHAGRAEQYF. Written as DNA, the CDR3 is TGTGCCAGCAGCCACGCCGGACGAGCCGAGCAGTACTTC.

Points on this clonotype: Given a much more abundant clone one base away, this may be a read error. The CDR3 spells CASQVGRTYEQYF. CDR3 DNA: TGTGCCAGCCAGGTAGGTCGTACCTACGAGCAGTACTTC. The chain has TRBV2 and TRBJ2-5; D not certain. The end of the DNA aligns better with TRBJ2-7, so the J call may be wrong. Germline-derived CDR1 and CDR2 are SNHLY and FYNNEI. CDR3 size: 13 residues.

This clonotype came up many times. The chain combines TRBV10-3 with TRBJ2-7, with TRBD1 matching over 7 bases. This CDR3 has 14 amino acids. V shed 3 bases, J shed 6 bases, and the junction held 8 bases outside the gene matches. Germline CDR1 and CDR2: ENHRY and SYGVKD. DNA for the CDR3: TGTGCCATCAGTGACAGGGGGTCCCTCCTCGAGCAGTACTTC. This translates into CAISDRGSLLEQYF.

In this sample, this clonotype turned up many times. The V and J genes are TRBV7-3 and TRBJ2-1; D possibly uses TRBD1 or TRBD2 (5 bases each). Germline values: CDR1 SGHTA, CDR2 FQGTGA. With 5 bases removed from V and 4 bases from J, the gap between germline ends came to 12 bases. The CDR3 has 14 amino acids. CDR3 residues: CASSHGTGYNEQFF. As DNA, the CDR3 is TGTGCCAGCAGCCACGGGACGGGATACAATGAGCAGTTCTTC.

This clonotype was recorded at least ten times. The rearrangement joins TRBV6-2 or TRBV6-3 to TRBJ1-4, with 9 bases that match TRBD1. The CDR3 has 15 amino acids. The ends lost 6 bases at V and 3 bases at J; junction bases unmatched: 5. Germline V lookup: CDR1 MNHEY, CDR2 SVGEGT. The CDR3 region is CASRTTGGSNEKLFF. CDR3 DNA sequence: TGTGCCAGCAGAACTACAGGGGGCTCTAATGAAAAACTGTTTTTT.